This is a list of T cell receptor beta chains from one sample in a study of T cells after yellow fever vaccination. Each CDR3 protein gets one entry after TCRdb re-called the 5' RACE reads with MiXCR. The sample contains around 550,000 distinct CDR3 sequences, roughly 19% of which appear only once. The sample in question was PBMCs, obtained 15 days after the yellow fever booster vaccination. These receptors were taken from a young man who received the YFV17D yellow fever vaccine. The CDR3 runs from the conserved cysteine through the conserved F or W. Each record gives: clone size, V gene, J gene, D gene, CDR3 DNA, CDR3 protein. A D gene is named only where the DNA matches it firmly. For some rows the clone size is stated as once, few or many, or as a class when expanded; others skip it.

clone_size: few
v_call: TRBV3-1
j_call: TRBJ1-4
d_call: .
cdr3_nt: TGTGCCAGCAGCCAAGATGGGGCAAGGGGGCTGTTTTTT
cdr3_aa: CASSQDGARGLFF

clone_size: .
v_call: TRBV20-1
j_call: TRBJ2-3
d_call: TRBD2
cdr3_nt: TGCAGTGCTAGACTCACCCCGGGACTAGCGGGAGTAACCGTAAGGTCGGATACGCAGTATTTT
cdr3_aa: CSARLTPGLAGVTVRSDTQYF

clone_size: few
v_call: TRBV12-3/TRBV12-4
j_call: TRBJ2-3
d_call: .
cdr3_nt: TGTGCCAGCAGTCCATCCTCGGCGCGGCAACGAGATACGCAGTATTTT
cdr3_aa: CASSPSSARQRDTQYF

clone_size: few
v_call: TRBV27
j_call: TRBJ2-7
d_call: .
cdr3_nt: TGTGCCAGCAGTTTATCCGACTATCACTCCTACGAGCAGTACTTC
cdr3_aa: CASSLSDYHSYEQYF

clone_size: few
v_call: TRBV29-1
j_call: TRBJ2-7
d_call: .
cdr3_nt: TGCAGCGCATACAGGGTCGGCGAGCAGTACTTC
cdr3_aa: CSAYRVGEQYF

clone_size: .
v_call: TRBV20-1
j_call: TRBJ2-3
d_call: .
cdr3_nt: TGCAGTGCTAGAGGGGTTAGAACCATCGAACCAGATACGCAGTATTTT
cdr3_aa: CSARGVRTIEPDTQYF

clone_size: few
v_call: TRBV3-1
j_call: TRBJ2-7
d_call: TRBD1
cdr3_nt: TGTGCCAGCAGCCAAACCGGGACAGGAAAGCTATACGAGCAGTACTTC
cdr3_aa: CASSQTGTGKLYEQYF

clone_size: few
v_call: TRBV15
j_call: TRBJ2-6
d_call: .
cdr3_nt: TGTGCCACCAGCAGAGATTCTGCGTGGACAAAGGAATCTGGGGCCAACGTCCTGACTTTC
cdr3_aa: CATSRDSAWTKESGANVLTF

clone_size: .
v_call: TRBV20-1
j_call: TRBJ2-2
d_call: .
cdr3_nt: TGCAGTGCTAGTCGTCGGGTGGGGGGAACCGGGGAGCTGTTTTTT
cdr3_aa: CSASRRVGGTGELFF

clone_size: few
v_call: TRBV7-3
j_call: TRBJ2-1
d_call: TRBD2
cdr3_nt: TGTGCCAGCAGCTTAACCGCTAGCGGGAACAATCTCTACAATGAGCAGTTCTTC
cdr3_aa: CASSLTASGNNLYNEQFF

clone_size: once
v_call: TRBV9
j_call: TRBJ2-7
d_call: .
cdr3_nt: TGTGCCAGCAGCGTTGCCAGCGGATACTCCTACGAGCAGTACTTC
cdr3_aa: CASSVASGYSYEQYF

clone_size: many
v_call: TRBV20-1
j_call: TRBJ2-7
d_call: .
cdr3_nt: TGCAGTGCTAGAGATAGCTACGAGCAGTACTTC
cdr3_aa: CSARDSYEQYF

clone_size: .
v_call: TRBV12-3/TRBV12-4
j_call: TRBJ1-6
d_call: .
cdr3_nt: TGTGCCAGCAGTCCACAGGGTTATAATTCACCCCTCCACTTT
cdr3_aa: CASSPQGYNSPLHF

clone_size: few
v_call: TRBV4-3
j_call: TRBJ2-7
d_call: .
cdr3_nt: TGCGCCAGCAGCCAAGATCGGGGGCCAGGAGAACAGTACTTC
cdr3_aa: CASSQDRGPGEQYF

clone_size: .
v_call: TRBV24-1
j_call: TRBJ2-3
d_call: .
cdr3_nt: TGTGCCACCAGTGATCGGGTGGCCGGCACAGATACGCAGTATTTT
cdr3_aa: CATSDRVAGTDTQYF

clone_size: few
v_call: TRBV7-3
j_call: TRBJ2-3
d_call: .
cdr3_nt: TGTGCCAGCAGTCGACAGGCAGATACGCAGTATTTT
cdr3_aa: CASSRQADTQYF

clone_size: .
v_call: TRBV18
j_call: TRBJ2-7
d_call: .
cdr3_nt: TGTGCCAGCTCACCACCCCAGCGGAGCAGTGGAGAGTACGAGCAGTACTTC
cdr3_aa: CASSPPQRSSGEYEQYF

clone_size: few
v_call: TRBV30
j_call: TRBJ2-7
d_call: .
cdr3_nt: TGTGCCTGGAGTGTTCTGGGGGGCTACGAGCAGTACTTC
cdr3_aa: CAWSVLGGYEQYF

clone_size: .
v_call: TRBV20-1
j_call: TRBJ2-3
d_call: TRBD2
cdr3_nt: TGCAGTGCTAGAGCGGCTAGCGGGAGGGGGTCCTATACGCAGTATTTT
cdr3_aa: CSARAASGRGSYTQYF

clone_size: few
v_call: TRBV7-2
j_call: TRBJ2-7
d_call: .
cdr3_nt: TGTGCCAGCAGCTTAATGCGGGACAGAAGCTACGAGCAGTACTTC
cdr3_aa: CASSLMRDRSYEQYF

clone_size: few
v_call: TRBV5-8
j_call: TRBJ1-2
d_call: .
cdr3_nt: TGTGCCAGCAGCCCGGCAGGGGCTGGCTATGGCTACACCTTC
cdr3_aa: CASSPAGAGYGYTF

clone_size: many
v_call: TRBV5-1
j_call: TRBJ1-5
d_call: TRBD1
cdr3_nt: TGCGCCAGCAGCTTGACAGGGGGGAATCAGCCCCAGCATTTT
cdr3_aa: CASSLTGGNQPQHF

clone_size: .
v_call: TRBV6-6
j_call: TRBJ2-2
d_call: .
cdr3_nt: TGTGCCAGCAGGGCGACCGGGGAGCTGTTTTTT
cdr3_aa: CASRATGELFF

clone_size: .
v_call: TRBV7-2
j_call: TRBJ2-7
d_call: .
cdr3_nt: TGTGCCAGCAGCTTCGGCAGTATGGACGAGCAGTACTTC
cdr3_aa: CASSFGSMDEQYF

clone_size: few
v_call: TRBV28
j_call: TRBJ2-7
d_call: TRBD1
cdr3_nt: TGTGCCACCCGTAGACAGGGGGGGTACGAGCAGTACTTC
cdr3_aa: CATRRQGGYEQYF

clone_size: few
v_call: TRBV5-1
j_call: TRBJ2-3
d_call: .
cdr3_nt: TGCGCCAGCAGCTTGGATGGTGCAGCAACAGATACGCAGTATTTT
cdr3_aa: CASSLDGAATDTQYF

clone_size: few
v_call: TRBV27
j_call: TRBJ1-5
d_call: .
cdr3_nt: TGTGCCAGCAGTTCGACCGATCAGCCCCAGCATTTT
cdr3_aa: CASSSTDQPQHF

clone_size: .
v_call: TRBV12-3/TRBV12-4
j_call: TRBJ2-3
d_call: .
cdr3_nt: TGTGCCAGCAGCTACCGATCTCTAACAGATACGCAGTATTTT
cdr3_aa: CASSYRSLTDTQYF

clone_size: many
v_call: TRBV7-2
j_call: TRBJ1-1
d_call: .
cdr3_nt: TGTGCCAGCAGAAGGAACACTGAAGCTTTCTTT
cdr3_aa: CASRRNTEAFF

clone_size: .
v_call: TRBV6-5
j_call: TRBJ1-6
d_call: .
cdr3_nt: TGTGCCAGCAGTTACTCGCGGGTCCCGGGCAATTCACCCCTCCACTTT
cdr3_aa: CASSYSRVPGNSPLHF

clone_size: .
v_call: TRBV20-1
j_call: TRBJ2-7
d_call: .
cdr3_nt: TGCAGTGCTAGAACCCCGGACAACTCCCACGAGCAGTACTTC
cdr3_aa: CSARTPDNSHEQYF

clone_size: .
v_call: TRBV5-1
j_call: TRBJ2-1
d_call: .
cdr3_nt: TGCGCCAGCAGCTTGGCTACAGGGCAATACAATGAGCAGTTCTTC
cdr3_aa: CASSLATGQYNEQFF

clone_size: few
v_call: TRBV6-5
j_call: TRBJ2-6
d_call: .
cdr3_nt: TGTGCCAGCCGCAGTTACTCTGGGGCCAACGTCCTGACTTTC
cdr3_aa: CASRSYSGANVLTF

clone_size: .
v_call: TRBV20-1
j_call: TRBJ2-7
d_call: TRBD2
cdr3_nt: TGCAGTGCCAACCCGACTAGCGGGAGTGGCGAGCAGTACTTC
cdr3_aa: CSANPTSGSGEQYF

clone_size: .
v_call: TRBV5-5
j_call: TRBJ2-7
d_call: .
cdr3_nt: TGTGCCAGCTTAAAAGAGGCAGGGACTCTCTACGAGCAGTACTTC
cdr3_aa: CASLKEAGTLYEQYF

clone_size: .
v_call: TRBV4-3
j_call: TRBJ2-2
d_call: TRBD2
cdr3_nt: TGCGCCAGCAGCCAAGAGTCGGTAGCGGGAGATCACACCGGGGAGCTGTTTTTT
cdr3_aa: CASSQESVAGDHTGELFF

clone_size: .
v_call: TRBV29-1
j_call: TRBJ1-2
d_call: TRBD1
cdr3_nt: TGCAGCGTGGCTACCGGGACAGTTAACTATGGCTACACCTTC
cdr3_aa: CSVATGTVNYGYTF

clone_size: .
v_call: TRBV5-4
j_call: TRBJ2-1
d_call: TRBD2
cdr3_nt: TGTGCCAGCAGCATGGGGACTAGCGGGAGGTATGATGAGCAGTTCTTC
cdr3_aa: CASSMGTSGRYDEQFF

clone_size: .
v_call: TRBV7-2
j_call: TRBJ2-5
d_call: TRBD1
cdr3_nt: TGTGCCAGCAGCTTAGCGGGACAGGGGGAAGAGACCCAGTACTTC
cdr3_aa: CASSLAGQGEETQYF

clone_size: few
v_call: TRBV7-2
j_call: TRBJ1-2
d_call: .
cdr3_nt: TGTGCCAGCAGCTTAGCGAAGGGTGGCTACACCTTC
cdr3_aa: CASSLAKGGYTF

clone_size: .
v_call: TRBV20-1
j_call: TRBJ2-5
d_call: .
cdr3_nt: TGCAGTGCTAGCAGGCGAGAGACCCAGTACTTC
cdr3_aa: CSASRRETQYF

clone_size: .
v_call: TRBV5-1
j_call: TRBJ2-2
d_call: .
cdr3_nt: TGCGCCAGCTACCCGGGTGGCGACACCGGGGAGCTGTTTTTT
cdr3_aa: CASYPGGDTGELFF

clone_size: few
v_call: TRBV2
j_call: TRBJ1-3
d_call: .
cdr3_nt: TGTGCCAGCAGTGAACCCACAGCCTCTGGAAACACCATATATTTT
cdr3_aa: CASSEPTASGNTIYF

clone_size: few
v_call: TRBV7-8
j_call: TRBJ2-1
d_call: .
cdr3_nt: TGTGCCAGCAGCGTGCGGGACAGCCGCGGGAATGAGCAGTTCTTC
cdr3_aa: CASSVRDSRGNEQFF

clone_size: .
v_call: TRBV7-6
j_call: TRBJ2-1
d_call: .
cdr3_nt: TGTGCCAGCAGCCGGCGCCTTGGGAGGCCGACCGAGTACAATGAGCAGTTCTTC
cdr3_aa: CASSRRLGRPTEYNEQFF

clone_size: few
v_call: TRBV24-1
j_call: TRBJ2-3
d_call: .
cdr3_nt: TGTGCCACCAGGCTCCCAGGGTCAGATACGCAGTATTTT
cdr3_aa: CATRLPGSDTQYF

clone_size: .
v_call: TRBV6-1
j_call: TRBJ2-7
d_call: .
cdr3_nt: TGTGCCAGCAGGGGGGCAGACGAGCAGTACTTC
cdr3_aa: CASRGADEQYF

clone_size: .
v_call: TRBV6-5
j_call: TRBJ1-3
d_call: .
cdr3_nt: TGTGCCAGCAGTTACTCGACTTTAGGTGGAAACACCATATATTTT
cdr3_aa: CASSYSTLGGNTIYF

clone_size: .
v_call: TRBV5-6
j_call: TRBJ2-1
d_call: TRBD2
cdr3_nt: TGTGCCAGCAGCTTCGCGGGAGGGGGCGATGAGCAGTTCTTC
cdr3_aa: CASSFAGGGDEQFF

clone_size: few
v_call: TRBV7-2
j_call: TRBJ2-5
d_call: .
cdr3_nt: TGTGCCAGCAGTCACGGCCACGGGGGCTTCAGAGAGACCCAGTACTTC
cdr3_aa: CASSHGHGGFRETQYF

clone_size: few
v_call: TRBV20-1
j_call: TRBJ2-1
d_call: TRBD2
cdr3_nt: TGCAGTGCAAAACGACTAGCGGAGTACAATGAGCAGTTCTTC
cdr3_aa: CSAKRLAEYNEQFF